The next 3 T cell receptor beta chains were all read from a single sample in a study of a mutant IDH1 vaccine in newly diagnosed glioma. The protocol was immunoSEQ multiplex PCR, while the TCRdb copy is restricted to in-frame clones and leaves out a portion. The table includes about 65,000 clones, around 84% detected once. This sample's time point: week 23, last vaccination. All doses held 300 ug of mutant IDH1 20-mer peptide, with topical imiquimod. Antigens for these TCRs are unknown. Source: PBMCs, taken from a glioma patient whose treatment included an IDH1 peptide vaccine. The receptors derive from a man aged 25 to 45 with glioma.

This chain uses TRBV28 with TRBJ2-5; D unclear. Trimming removed 5 bases at V and 7 bases at J, with 11 bases between. CDR3 length: 12 residues. CDR1 and CDR2 (germline): MDHEN, SYDVKM. CDR3 loop: CASSNSVGTQYF. The CDR3 DNA follows: TGTGCCAGCAGTAACAGCGTTGGGACCCAGTACTTC.

The chain is built from TRBV6-5 and TRBJ1-6, with D uncertain. This CDR3 is built from 15 residues. V lost 4 bases and J 0 bases, leaving 7 bases between the germline ends. Germline V gene sequence: CDR1 MNHEY, CDR2 SVGAGI. The CDR3 nucleotides are TGTGCCAGCAGTTTGGGGAGCTCCTATAATTCACCCCTCCACTTT. This encodes CASSLGSSYNSPLHF.

This rearrangement joins TRBV30 to TRBJ2-7; D gene ambiguous. Germline V lookup: CDR1 GTSNPN, CDR2 SVGIG (reference sequence). The CDR3 has 11 amino acids. The germline V and J ends were trimmed by 2 bases and 3 bases, with 5 bases remaining between them. CDR3 in amino acids: CAWSMGYEQYF. Written as DNA, the CDR3 is TGTGCCTGGAGTATGGGCTACGAGCAGTACTTC.